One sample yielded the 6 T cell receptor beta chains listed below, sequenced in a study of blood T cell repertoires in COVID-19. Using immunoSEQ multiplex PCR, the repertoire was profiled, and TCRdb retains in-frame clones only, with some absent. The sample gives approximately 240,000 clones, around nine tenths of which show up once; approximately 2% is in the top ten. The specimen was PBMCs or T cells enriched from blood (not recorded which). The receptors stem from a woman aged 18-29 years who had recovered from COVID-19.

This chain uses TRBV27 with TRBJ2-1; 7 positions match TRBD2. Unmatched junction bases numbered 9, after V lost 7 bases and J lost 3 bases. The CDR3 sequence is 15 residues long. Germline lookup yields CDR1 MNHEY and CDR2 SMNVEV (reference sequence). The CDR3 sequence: CASTLGSGNYNEQFF. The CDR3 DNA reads TGTGCCAGCACCCTGGGGAGCGGGAACTACAATGAGCAGTTCTTC.

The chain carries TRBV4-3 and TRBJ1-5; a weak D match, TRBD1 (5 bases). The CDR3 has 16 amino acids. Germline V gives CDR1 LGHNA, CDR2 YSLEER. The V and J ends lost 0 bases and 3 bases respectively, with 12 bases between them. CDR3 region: CASSQDLGRANQPQHF. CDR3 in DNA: TGCGCCAGCAGCCAAGATCTGGGCAGGGCCAATCAGCCCCAGCATTTT.

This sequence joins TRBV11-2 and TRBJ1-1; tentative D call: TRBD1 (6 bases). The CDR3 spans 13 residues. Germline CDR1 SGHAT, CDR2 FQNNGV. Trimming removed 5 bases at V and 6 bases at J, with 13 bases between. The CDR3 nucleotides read TGTGCCAGCAGCGTAAATCAGGGGCCTGAAGCTTTCTTT. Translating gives CASSVNQGPEAFF.

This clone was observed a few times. Here the CDR3 reads CASSIGAGWNNQPQHF. Here the CDR3 DNA reads TGTGCCAGTAGTATAGGGGCAGGGTGGAACAATCAGCCCCAGCATTTT. V gene TRBV19 combines with J gene TRBJ1-5; weak D call: TRBD1 (5 bases). The CDR3 is 16 residues long. V lost 1 base and J lost 3, with 13 bases in between. Per germline, CDR1 LNHDA and CDR2 SQIVND (reference sequence).

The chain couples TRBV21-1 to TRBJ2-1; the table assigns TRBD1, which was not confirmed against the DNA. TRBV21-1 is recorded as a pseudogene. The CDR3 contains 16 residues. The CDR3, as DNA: TGTGCCAGCAGCACCTGGCGGGACAGGGGCTACAATGAGCAGTTCTTC. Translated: CASSTWRDRGYNEQFF.

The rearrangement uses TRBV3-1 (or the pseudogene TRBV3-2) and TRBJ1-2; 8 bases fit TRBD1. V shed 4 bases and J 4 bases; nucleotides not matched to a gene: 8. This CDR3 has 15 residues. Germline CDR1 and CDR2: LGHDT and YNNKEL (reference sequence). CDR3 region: CASSRSRGRFYGYTF. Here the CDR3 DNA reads TGTGCCAGCAGCCGTTCCAGGGGGCGCTTCTATGGCTACACCTTC.